This T cell receptor beta chain appears in the sequencing data of a study of T cell repertoires in breast cancer listed by TCRdb under 2016. In the study overall: Tumors, lymph nodes and peripheral blood lymphocytes from breast cancer patients, as well as peripheral blood from healthy control donors, were profiled. The majority of the 20 to 25 patient tumors analyzed for shared TCRs were ER+/PR+. Nine healthy donors, of an age range similar to that of the patients, were included as controls. On average, sequencing produced roughly 500,000 sequences per sample, which came to roughly 9.6 reads per input cell. Because breast cancer has a low mutational burden and rarely has common mutations, the study reasoned that TCRs shared between breast cancer patients would target shared antigens. Tumors and tumor-involved lymph nodes were minced, digested with Liberase and DNase, and then passed through 70-um and 40-um filters. Blood samples were separated by Ficoll, whereas tumor-free lymph nodes were processed without any enzymatic digestion.

Points the paper makes about the study in general: Genuine antitumor clones may have been missed because singleton TCRs were discarded and only part of each tumor was sampled. TRBV7 predominance was observed among shared TCRs, which possibly reflected tumor recognition or mispriming bias from eight TRBV7 primers. About fourfold more TCRs were shared with matched tumor repertoires by tumor-involved sentinel lymph nodes than by tumor-free nodes (approximately 8% versus 2%). Possible tumor specificity was suggested for under 20 TCR pairs that were shared across seven or more patient tumors yet rarely found in control blood. Because transcript abundance and primer differences skewed clone recovery, emulsion RT-PCR was regarded as qualitative rather than quantitative. Shared TCRs were encoded by various nucleotide sequences, which suggests selection and expansion based on antigen.

Based on the germline V gene, the CDR1 and CDR2 sequences are SGHRS and YFSETQ. From V the trimming removes 4 bases and from J it removes 1 base, while the gene matches leave 4 bases of the junction unaccounted for. Spanning cysteine to phenylalanine, the CDR3 consists of 14 amino acids. The only DNA kept is the CDR3, 42 bases in frame from the first base. This clonotype occurred once. Its antigen target is currently unknown. Qualities for individual bases were not recorded, and no much larger clone is one base off. A solitary read yields weak support. Receptor libraries were prepared by emulsion pairing. A second nested PCR with blocking oligos suppressed unpaired genes, then a third nested PCR added Illumina adaptors and barcodes. Between roughly 5,000 and 260,000 T cells, along with C-region, Stepout and V-region primers, were included in each emulsion RT-PCR master mix. The Micellula Emulsion and Purification Kit was used to generate emulsions, and Qiagen OneStep RT-PCR reagents were used for RT-PCR. Pooled libraries were sequenced with paired-end 2 x 250 reads on an Illumina MiSeq. The authors' analysis ran thus. In Galaxy, read pairs were joined and then clipped at the engineered overlap into separate alpha and beta files, and any unclipped reads were discarded. Alpha-beta pairs were assigned with CompleteTCR, a MiTCR-based pipeline that links chains sharing read cluster identifiers using an R script. TCR sequences that were observed only once, representing about 1-3.4%, were removed as potential sequencing errors. TCRdb reprocessed the public reads (quality trimming at Q25 with fastp, clone calling with MiXCR) and kept in-frame beta chains. All rows with the same CDR3 protein become a single entry with the most common DNA and genes. TCRdb's processing, not the authors' own work, is the source of the V and J calls. In all, the sample holds tens of thousands of distinct CDR3 sequences, and 35% to 50% of those were seen once. 50% to 65% of the sample rests with the top ten.

Paired alpha-beta TCRs of CD8+ T cells were analyzed using an expanded emulsion RT-PCR method with primers for all TCR V genes. CD8+ T cells were isolated with a CD8 positive selection kit and were then incubated overnight in around 9.6 IU/mL IL-2 prior to emulsion RT-PCR. The sequence was obtained from a pool of human donors with breast cancer or a healthy control (not recorded which). Source material: CD8+ T cells. The chain is made from TRBV5-1 and TRBJ1-1, with 7 junctional bases fitting TRBD1. For the CDR3, the sequence is CASSRQGPNTEAFF. The nucleotide sequence reads as follows: TGCGCCAGCAGCCGACAGGGTCCGAACACTGAAGCTTTCTTT.